This T cell receptor beta chain derives from a study of Graves' ophthalmopathy and Graves' hyperthyroidism (dated by TCRdb to 2017 to 2018). Looking at the study overall: Peripheral blood was collected at initial diagnosis, before any treatment. In roughly 6 hyperthyroidism patients, T-cell repertoires of thyroid tissue and blood were compared. In total, 135 blood samples were TCR-sequenced: roughly 45 ophthalmopathy, roughly 77 hyperthyroidism and some 17 hyperthyroidism-to-ophthalmopathy patients. TCR beta repertoire signatures were used to distinguish Graves' ophthalmopathy from Graves' hyperthyroidism and to predict progression to ophthalmopathy. For independent validation, a separate cohort was made up of 18 hyperthyroidism patients plus 17 patients who later progressed from hyperthyroidism to ophthalmopathy. Following sampling, methimazole starting at 30 mg daily was administered to hyperthyroidism patients, and high-dose intravenous methylprednisolone was administered to ophthalmopathy patients. A discovery set of 95 to 100 patients (43 ophthalmopathy, 55 to 65 stable hyperthyroidism) was enrolled to explore V-J signatures distinguishing ophthalmopathy from hyperthyroidism.

CDR1 and CDR2, per the germline V gene, are SGHAT and FQNNGV. From cysteine to phenylalanine, the CDR3 is 20 amino acids long. For repertoire sequencing, the TCR beta CDR3 regions were amplified from RNA transcripts. The first round was an RT-PCR using HTBI primers with the Qiagen OneStep RT-PCR kit, and this first round was followed by a second-round multiplex PCR, then size selection and purification. Sequencing of the libraries was carried out on an Illumina HiSeq2000 in paired-end mode with 100 bp reads. In the source study's methods: Reads were processed with SOAPnuke, discarding reads with adapters, uncalled bases, mean Phred below 15, or no exact constant-primer or identifier match. COPE v1.2.5 was used to merge the high-quality paired reads. Clonotypes were defined as unique nucleotide sequences and were aligned to IMGT TRB V, D and J references using MiTCR v1.1. Only V-J combinations with frequency above 0.0001 were analysed, covering 98% to 99.2% of repertoires. A TCR clonal expansion and chaos score per V-J combination was defined as the ratio of F50 clonal expansion to chaos observed in the TCRdist matrix. Welch's t-statistics and random forest were used to narrow the features down to over ten V-J combinations, which were then fed into a naive Bayes classifier. The similarity between thyroid and blood repertoires was quantified using the Morisita-Horn index. The public reads were quality trimmed at Q25 with fastp and then assembled into clones with MiXCR by TCRdb, keeping productive beta chains. When rows share a CDR3 protein, they turn into one entry using the most common DNA and genes. The V and J calls reflect TCRdb's pipeline rather than the authors' work. Within this sample are more than 45,000 distinct CDR3 sequences, with roughly 52% of them counted one time only. The top ten clonotypes cover under 30% of the sample.

This clonotype is a singleton in its sample. This clone's antigen is unknown. Because the CDR3's place on the DNA is in doubt, the DNA is left out and the CDR3 is given as listed by TCRdb. What the work shows at the level of the full study, not this receptor alone: In cross-validation, the 13-signature model distinguished ophthalmopathy from stable hyperthyroidism with almost 90% sensitivity and around 81% specificity, and in the test set the corresponding values were approximately 80% and 68%. Most of the expanded thyroid clonotypes with a frequency above 0.001 were also detected in blood, and it was suggested that the thyroid immune response may be reflected by blood repertoires. No statistical method was used to set the sample size in advance, and the investigators knew which group each participant was assigned to. In validation, the model predicted ophthalmopathy progression with more than 55% sensitivity and roughly 78% specificity; roughly eleven predicted patients were CT-confirmed with GO in a median of approximately six months.

The ophthalmopathy patients had moderately to severely active disease, with a Clinical Activity Score of 3 or higher, a NOSPECS grade of 4 or higher, and a disease duration of less than 3 months. Patients with other autoimmune diseases, uncontrolled infections, pregnancy or lactation were excluded. Clinical symptoms, serum thyroxine, TRAb, thyroid ultrasound and orbital computed tomography were used for diagnosis. Ficoll-Paque density gradient centrifugation was used to isolate PBMCs from 8 to 10 ml of fresh peripheral blood. Trizol reagent was used to extract the total RNA, and its quality was then checked on an Agilent 2100 Bioanalyzer.

The sample was peripheral blood. This clonotype originated in an adult man with Graves' ophthalmopathy. The rearrangement combines TRBV11-2 with TRBJ2-5; the table assigns TRBD1, which was not confirmed against the DNA. The CDR3 protein is CASSFYICSANRDRAETQYF.